The clone carrying this T cell receptor beta chain showed up many times. The target antigen is unknown. These data are taken from a study of blood T cells in healthy people across ages. General observations from the study: Versus aged donors, long-lived donors had higher diversity and more naive CD4+ cells. Measured against age, TCR beta diversity per million T cells decreased in a roughly linear manner. The study found TCR beta diversity correlated strongly with naive T cell percentage.

Primed by a sample-barcoded 5' primer and a J-beta primer mix, a second PCR proceeded for 7 to 11 cycles. MiXCR was run by TCRdb on the 5' RACE reads, yielding one entry per CDR3 protein. This repertoire shows 550,000 to 650,000 distinct CDR3 sequences, about 30% found once; its top ten account for roughly 14%. The length of the CDR3 is 16 residues. From germline, CDR1 is SGHDT and CDR2 YYEEEE. Losses at the gene ends were 0 bases for V and 4 bases for J; bases not matched to a gene: 7. This receptor was obtained from a woman older than 75 in good health. The V and J genes are TRBV5-6 and TRBJ2-1; 7 nucleotides agree with TRBD1. The sequenced sample was blood. The CDR3 loop reads CASSLGGQRRYNEQFF. In DNA, the CDR3 is TGTGCCAGCAGCTTGGGGGGACAGAGGAGGTACAATGAGCAGTTCTTC. Drawing the rest from reference TRBV5-6 and TRBJ2-1, the complete variable domain is DAGVTQSPTHLIKTRGQQVTLRCSPKSGHDTVSWYQQALGQGPQFIFQYYEEEERQRGNFPDRFSGHQFPNYSSELNVNALLLGDSALYLCASSLGGQRRYNEQFFGPGTRLTVL.